This T cell receptor beta chain was observed in a study of blood T cell repertoires in COVID-19. Across the study: PBMCs, B-cell-depleted T cells, or T cells were the source of the cDNA or gDNA that made up the material.

Trimming removed 1 base from V and 7 bases from J, with 17 bases in between. CDR3 length equals 16 residues. Germline CDR1 is MDHEN and CDR2 is SYDVKM. Generated by immunoSEQ multiplex PCR, the TCRdb table keeps only in-frame clones and is missing some. The top ten hold roughly 9.4% of the sample, which has some 42,000 clones, around 94% seen once. Specimen: peripheral blood. The TCR was taken from a man in his fifties or sixties with active COVID-19. The chain joins TRBV28 to TRBJ2-1, with D maybe TRBD2 (6 bases). CDR3 DNA sequence: TGTGCCAGCAGTTTATTTCGTTTAGCGGCAAAAAATGAGCAGTTCTTC. This encodes CASSLFRLAAKNEQFF.